The 14 T cell receptor beta chains below come from one sample, sequenced in a study of cytomegalovirus exposure and HLA in healthy donors. Use of 60 Vbeta and 13 Jbeta primers characterized the PCR. Profiled with immunoSEQ multiplex PCR; TCRdb holds only in-frame clones, not every one. The table has approximately 150,000 clones, approximately 72% seen once; the top ten hold 2% to 2.5%. Specimen: PBMCs. The receptors were sampled from a man in his forties in good health and CMV-seronegative.

CDR3 DNA sequence: TGCGCCAGCAGCCAAGAACGACAGGGATACAATGAGCAGTTCTTC. This sequence encodes CASSQERQGYNEQFF. The chain links TRBV4-1 to TRBJ2-1, with 7 nucleotides matching TRBD1. After removal of 0 bases from V and 4 bases from J, the junction contained 3 bases not matched to a gene. This CDR3 contains 15 residues. The germline gives CDR1 MGHRA, CDR2 YSYEKL.

The V gene is TRBV18, the J gene TRBJ2-5; TRBD2 agrees at 9 bases. The CDR3 is 16 residues long. Germline V lookup: CDR1 KGHSH, CDR2 LQKENI. Germline trimming cut 1 base from V and 7 bases from J; bases unmatched to any gene: 10. The CDR3 sequence: CASSPRLDAGGRTQYF. Written as DNA, the CDR3 is TGTGCCAGCTCACCACGATTAGATGCGGGAGGGAGGACCCAGTACTTC. The variable domain in full, completed from reference TRBV18 and TRBJ2-5, reads NAGVMQNPRHLVRRRGQEARLRCSPMKGHSHVYWYRQLPEEGLKFMVYLQKENIIDESGMPKERFSAEFPKEGPSILRIQQVVRGDSAAYFCASSPRLDAGGRTQYFGPGTRLLVL.

J is TRBJ1-2 and V is TRBV28; D is possibly TRBD1 (6 bases). Trimming took off 5 bases at V and 5 bases at J, with 15 bases between the two ends. From germline, CDR1 is MDHEN and CDR2 SYDVKM. The CDR3 is 14 amino acids. CDR3 DNA: TGTGCCAGCAGTCAATTCACAGGGCAGTATGGCTACACCTTC. It translates to CASSQFTGQYGYTF.

V and J are TRBV5-1 and TRBJ2-3; TRBD1 matches at 8 bases. The germline V gene has CDR1 SGHRS and CDR2 YFSETQ. The J segment lost 4 bases and the V segment lost 4 bases, leaving 11 bases of the junction unmatched. The CDR3 is 16 residues long. The CDR3 bases are TGCGCCAGCAGCCTCGGCAGGGGGCTTGGGGCAGATACGCAGTATTTT. This translates into CASSLGRGLGADTQYF.

This clone was counted once. The rearrangement links TRBV28 to TRBJ2-5, with TRBD2 matching over 12 bases. This CDR3 is built from 14 residues. V shed 8 bases and J 5 bases; nucleotides not matched to a gene: 6. Germline V gene lookup returns CDR1 MDHEN and CDR2 SYDVKM. The CDR3 here is CASRLAGELETQYF. The CDR3 DNA reads as TGTGCCAGCCGACTAGCGGGAGAGTTGGAGACCCAGTACTTC.

This chain links TRBV5-1 with TRBJ2-5; 7 bases fit TRBD2. V was pared by 4 bases and J by 1 base, with 7 bases of the junction left unmatched. CDR1 and CDR2 (germline): SGHRS, YFSETQ. There are 15 residues in the CDR3. This CDR3 reads CASSPTGTIQETQYF. CDR3 in DNA: TGCGCCAGCAGCCCTACCGGGACTATCCAAGAGACCCAGTACTTC.

The J gene is TRBJ2-7, the V gene TRBV2; unclear D gene. This CDR3 is built from 12 residues. The V gene's germline CDR1 is SNHLY and CDR2 FYNNEI. V was cut by 6 bases and J by 6 bases, with 12 bases left in between. The CDR3 is CASRATILEQYF. CDR3 DNA: TGTGCCAGCAGGGCGACAATCCTCGAGCAGTACTTC.

This clone occurred once. The rearrangement joins TRBV7-9 to TRBJ2-1; the D is unclear. There are 13 residues in the CDR3. The germline V gene encodes CDR1 SEHNR and CDR2 FQNEAQ (reference sequence). V lost 1 base and J lost 4, with 5 bases in between. This CDR3 reads CASSLDRYNEQFF. Written as DNA, the CDR3 is TGTGCCAGCAGCTTAGACCGGTACAATGAGCAGTTCTTC.

The CDR3 region is CAISTGGNQPQHF. Here the CDR3 DNA reads TGTGCCATCAGCACAGGGGGCAATCAGCCCCAGCATTTT. V usage is TRBV10-3 and J usage is TRBJ1-5; 7 bases match TRBD1. Germline CDR1 and CDR2: ENHRY and SYGVKD. V trimming: 6 bases; J trimming: 2 bases; junction bases outside the gene matches: 1. The CDR3 is made up of 13 amino acids.

The J gene is TRBJ2-1, the V gene TRBV5-4, with 11 bases fitting TRBD1. The V gene's germline CDR1 is SGHNT and CDR2 YYREEE (reference sequence). V lost 2 bases to trimming and J lost 8 bases; unmatched junction nucleotides: 9. The CDR3 totals 16 residues. Written as DNA, the CDR3 is TGTGCCAGCAGCTTTGGACAGGGGGCTTGGGAGGATGAGCAGTTCTTC. The encoded protein is CASSFGQGAWEDEQFF.

This chain uses TRBV5-6 with TRBJ1-1; D perhaps matches TRBD1 (5 bases). The germline gives CDR1 SGHDT, CDR2 YYEEEE. This CDR3 region has 15 residues. V was shortened by 4 bases and J by 1 base, with 14 bases between the two germline ends. CDR3 loop: CASSPRGGSNTEAFF. CDR3 nucleotide sequence: TGTGCCAGCAGCCCCCGGGGGGGGTCGAACACTGAAGCTTTCTTT. Supplemented by reference TRBV5-6 and TRBJ1-1, the full variable domain reads DAGVTQSPTHLIKTRGQQVTLRCSPKSGHDTVSWYQQALGQGPQFIFQYYEEEERQRGNFPDRFSGHQFPNYSSELNVNALLLGDSALYLCASSPRGGSNTEAFFGQGTRLTVV.

This chain uses TRBV27 with TRBJ2-7; 7 nucleotides match TRBD1. V gave up 3 bases and J gave up 6 bases; unmatched junction bases: 8. The CDR3 runs to 14 residues. Germline CDR1 is MNHEY and CDR2 is SMNVEV (reference sequence). CDR3 nucleotide sequence: TGTGCCAGCAGTTTCTCGAACAGGGGCGGCGAGCAGTACTTC. Translating it yields CASSFSNRGGEQYF.

This clone was observed many times. This rearrangement joins TRBV7-2 to TRBJ2-7; 7 positions match TRBD1. Trimming removed 5 bases from V and 4 bases from J; junction bases left unmatched: 2. CDR3 length: 12 amino acids. CDR1 SGHTA and CDR2 FQGNSA come from the germline V gene. The DNA for the CDR3 is TGTGCCAGCAGCAAACAGGGGTACGAGCAGTACTTC. This encodes CASSKQGYEQYF.

This chain joins TRBV25-1 and TRBJ1-2; the D is unclear. Trimming took 1 base from V and 5 from J, leaving 11 bases between them. CDR1 MGHDK and CDR2 SYGVNS come from the germline V gene. The CDR3 sequence is 14 residues long. The CDR3 bases are TGTGCCAGCAGTGAATTTGGCCTGATATATGGCTACACCTTC. This codes for CASSEFGLIYGYTF.